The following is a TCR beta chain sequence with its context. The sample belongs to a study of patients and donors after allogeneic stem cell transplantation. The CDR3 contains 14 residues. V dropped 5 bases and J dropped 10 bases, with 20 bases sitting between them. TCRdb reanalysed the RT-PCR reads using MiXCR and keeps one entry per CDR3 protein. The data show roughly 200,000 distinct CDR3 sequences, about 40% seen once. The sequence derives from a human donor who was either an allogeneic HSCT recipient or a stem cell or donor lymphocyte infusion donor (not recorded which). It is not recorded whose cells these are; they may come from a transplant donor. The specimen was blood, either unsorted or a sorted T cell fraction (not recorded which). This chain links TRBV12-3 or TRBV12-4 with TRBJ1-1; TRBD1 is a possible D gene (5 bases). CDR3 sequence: CASSHGLGGLRAFF. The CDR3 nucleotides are TGTGCCAGCAGTCACGGGCTGGGGGGACTTCGAGCTTTCTTT.